Below, 25 T cell receptor beta chains from the same sample are listed, as sequenced in a study of beta chain features in type 1 diabetes. Expressed TCRB transcripts were sequenced after all isolated RNA was converted to cDNA. The method was immunoSEQ multiplex PCR; TCRdb's version includes in-frame clones alone and lacks a portion of them. The sample consists of almost 250,000 clones, roughly 14% of them appearing once. Input material: naive CD4+ T cells from blood. These receptors were collected from a middle-aged woman in good health.

The V and J genes are TRBV7-6 and TRBJ2-7; the match to TRBD2 covers 11 bases. Germline trimming cut 1 base from V and 7 bases from J; bases unmatched to any gene: 3. The CDR3 is made up of 14 amino acids. Per the germline V gene, CDR1 is SGHVS and CDR2 is FNYEAQ. The CDR3 region has the DNA TGTGCCAGCAGCTTAGTCAGACTAGCGGGGGAGCAGTACTTC. This translates into CASSLVRLAGEQYF. Filled out from reference TRBV7-6 and TRBJ2-7, the complete variable domain reads GAGVSQSPRYKVTKRGQDVALRCDPISGHVSLYWYRQALGQGPEFLTYFNYEAQQDKSGLPNDRFSAERPEGSISTLTIQRTEQRDSAMYRCASSLVRLAGEQYFGPGTRLTVT.

CDR3 sequence (DNA): TGCGCCAGCAGCTTGACAGGGGGCAAGGATTCACCCCTCCACTTT. Protein product: CASSLTGGKDSPLHF. This chain links TRBV5-1 with TRBJ1-6, with 9 positions matching TRBD1. The CDR3 runs 15 residues. Germline values: CDR1 SGHRS, CDR2 YFSETQ. With 1 base clipped from V and 8 bases from J, the junction kept 4 bases outside the gene matches. Full variable domain (rest looked up from reference TRBV5-1 and TRBJ1-6): KAGVTQTPRYLIKTRGQQVTLSCSPISGHRSVSWYQQTPGQGLQFLFEYFSETQRNKGNFPGRFSGRQFSNSRSEMNVSTLELGDSALYLCASSLTGGKDSPLHFGNGTRLTVT.

A few counts support this clone. V usage is TRBV5-1 and J usage is TRBJ2-3, with unresolved D. The CDR3 is 12 amino acids. V lost 2 bases and J 7 bases, leaving 8 bases between the germline ends. The germline CDR1 and CDR2 sequences are SGHRS and YFSETQ. The CDR3 region is CASSFSRNTQYF. The CDR3 DNA follows: TGCGCCAGCAGCTTTAGCCGGAATACGCAGTATTTT. Supplemented by reference TRBV5-1 and TRBJ2-3, the full variable domain reads KAGVTQTPRYLIKTRGQQVTLSCSPISGHRSVSWYQQTPGQGLQFLFEYFSETQRNKGNFPGRFSGRQFSNSRSEMNVSTLELGDSALYLCASSFSRNTQYFGPGTRLTVL.

This clone was seen a few times. This chain uses TRBV29-1 with TRBJ1-2, with TRBD1 as a possible D gene (5 bases). The CDR3 consists of 13 residues. The germline V gene has CDR1 SQVTM and CDR2 ANQGSEA. V was clipped by 6 bases and J by 2 bases, with 13 bases between them. This CDR3 is CSVADSSNYGYTF. Written as DNA, the CDR3 is TGCAGCGTCGCCGACAGCTCCAACTATGGCTACACCTTC.

In this sample, this clone turned up a few times. This chain connects TRBV11-2 to TRBJ2-3, with 8 bases aligning to TRBD2. CDR1 is SGHAT and CDR2 is FQNNGV in the germline V gene. The CDR3 totals 14 residues. V trimming: 6 bases; J trimming: 10 bases; junction bases outside the gene matches: 12. The CDR3 loop reads CASRAAGGPSSQYF. The CDR3, as DNA: TGTGCCAGCAGGGCCGCGGGGGGCCCTTCTTCGCAGTATTTT.

The chain combines TRBV5-1 with TRBJ2-7; 7 bases line up with TRBD2. Unmatched junction bases numbered 4, after V lost 7 bases and J lost 0 bases. This CDR3 spans 13 amino acids. Germline CDR1 is SGHRS and CDR2 is YFSETQ. The chain's CDR3 is CASSAGDSYEQYF. The CDR3 coding sequence is TGCGCCAGCTCCGCGGGGGACTCCTACGAGCAGTACTTC.

The chain recombines TRBV7-9 with TRBJ2-1, with 12 bases lining up with TRBD2. This CDR3 is built from 15 residues. CDR1 SEHNR and CDR2 FQNEAQ come from the germline V gene (reference sequence). After removal of 5 bases from V and 7 bases from J, the junction contained 6 bases not matched to a gene. CDR3 loop: CASSPVGLAGNEQFF. CDR3 bases: TGTGCCAGCAGCCCCGTAGGACTAGCGGGAAATGAGCAGTTCTTC.

The V call is TRBV4-3, the J call TRBJ2-3, with 7 bases lining up with TRBD1. Losses at the gene ends were 3 bases for V and 4 bases for J; bases not matched to a gene: 7. Per the germline V gene, CDR1 is LGHNA and CDR2 is YSLEER. The CDR3 loop spans 15 amino acids. The CDR3 is CASSHRQGFADTQYF. The DNA of the CDR3 is TGCGCCAGCAGCCACAGACAGGGATTTGCAGATACGCAGTATTTT.

This clone was observed a handful of times. This rearrangement joins TRBV6-5 to TRBJ1-2; 12 bases match TRBD1. The CDR3 contains 15 residues. Per the germline V gene, CDR1 is MNHEY and CDR2 is SVGAGI. Germline trimming cut 7 bases from V and 4 bases from J; bases unmatched to any gene: 7. CDR3 bases: TGTGCCAGCACAGGAGGGGACAGGGGGCCCTATGGCTACACCTTC. Protein sequence: CASTGGDRGPYGYTF.

This clone was observed a handful of times. The J gene is TRBJ2-7, the V gene TRBV5-4; TRBD2 matches 13 bases. The length of the CDR3 is 17 residues. CDR1 is SGHNT, CDR2 YYREEE, per germline (reference sequence). J lost 2 bases, V lost 0 bases, and 5 bases had no gene match. CDR3 loop: CASSLELAGGDAYEQYF. The CDR3, as DNA: TGTGCCAGCAGCTTGGAACTAGCGGGGGGGGATGCCTACGAGCAGTACTTC.

CDR3 sequence: CASSVVMSGTGELFF. In DNA form, the CDR3 reads TGTGCCAGCAGCGTAGTTATGAGTGGCACCGGGGAGCTGTTTTTT. The chain is built from TRBV9 and TRBJ2-2, with D unresolved. Trimming removed 0 bases from V and 4 bases from J, with 10 bases in between. This CDR3 is built from 15 residues. Germline V CDR1 and CDR2: SGDLS, YYNGEE. The whole variable domain, filled in from reference TRBV9 and TRBJ2-2, reads DSGVTQTPKHLITATGQRVTLRCSPRSGDLSVYWYQQSLDQGLQFLIQYYNGEERAKGNILERFSAQQFPDLHSELNLSSLELGDSALYFCASSVVMSGTGELFFGEGSRLTVL.

This sequence joins TRBV7-2 and TRBJ2-5; D might be TRBD1 (5 bases). Deletions cut 4 bases from V and 2 bases from J, with 8 bases between. This CDR3 region has 13 residues. The V gene's germline CDR1 is SGHTA and CDR2 FQGNSA. The CDR3 loop is CASSYRQQETQYF. The CDR3 nucleotides are TGTGCCAGCAGCTACCGACAGCAAGAGACCCAGTACTTC.

This clone was observed a few times. V is TRBV19 and J is TRBJ2-7, with a weak D call TRBD1 (5 bases). This CDR3 is built from 14 residues. Trimming pared 5 bases from V and 4 bases from J, leaving 15 bases between. Germline V gene data show CDR1 as LNHDA and CDR2 as SQIVND (reference sequence). This CDR3 is CASSSGLPLYEQYF. CDR3 nucleotide sequence: TGTGCCAGTAGTTCAGGGCTACCCTTGTACGAGCAGTACTTC.

This clone turned up a few times. The chain carries TRBV4-1 and TRBJ2-6, with D unclear. Germline values: CDR1 MGHRA, CDR2 YSYEKL. The CDR3 is 17 amino acids. V lost 1 base and J lost 0, with 10 bases in between. The DNA of the CDR3 is TGCGCCAGCAGCCAAGCTCCAGCGACCTCTGGGGCCAACGTCCTGACTTTC. It codes for CASSQAPATSGANVLTF.

The V call is TRBV2, the J call TRBJ2-2; TRBD2 matches at 13 bases. Germline CDR1 reads SNHLY; CDR2 reads FYNNEI. This CDR3 region has 18 residues. The ends lost 6 bases at V and 3 bases at J; junction bases unmatched: 10. The CDR3 is CASRPPSGLAGYTGELFF. In DNA form, the CDR3 reads TGTGCCAGCAGACCCCCTTCGGGACTAGCGGGGTACACCGGGGAGCTGTTTTTT.

The V call is TRBV7-2, the J call TRBJ1-5, with D tentatively TRBD1 (5 bases). Trimming took off 5 bases at V and 2 bases at J, with 13 bases between the two ends. Germline-derived CDR1 and CDR2 are SGHTA and FQGNSA. The CDR3 is 15 residues long. CDR3 DNA sequence: TGTGCCAGCAGCACCAGGGTTGGGGGCAATCAGCCCCAGCATTTT. It encodes CASSTRVGGNQPQHF.

The chain has TRBV7-7 and TRBJ2-1; 11 bases line up with TRBD1. This CDR3 contains 15 residues. CDR1 and CDR2 from the germline V gene are SSHAT and FNYEAQ (reference sequence). V trimming: 5 bases; J trimming: 2 bases; junction bases outside the gene matches: 2. CDR3 sequence: CASSQDRGPYNEQFF. CDR3 in DNA: TGTGCCAGCAGCCAGGACAGGGGGCCCTACAATGAGCAGTTCTTC.

The V and J genes are TRBV2 and TRBJ2-4; TRBD1 is a possible D gene (5 bases). Trimming cost V 7 bases and J 1 base, with 17 bases left between them. Germline V gives CDR1 SNHLY, CDR2 FYNNEI. CDR3 size: 16 residues. Here the CDR3 reads CASKLGRMVAKNIQYF. The DNA of the CDR3 is TGTGCCAGCAAATTGGGGCGGATGGTCGCCAAAAACATTCAGTACTTC.

This clone has more than one count but fewer than ten. This chain joins TRBV13 and TRBJ2-7; the D gene is possibly TRBD2 (5 bases). CDR1 is PRHDT, CDR2 FYEKMQ, per germline (reference sequence). Trimming shortened V by 1 base and J by 7 bases, and 8 bases separated the two germline ends. The CDR3 runs to 12 residues. The CDR3 coding sequence is TGTGCCAGCAGCTTAGAGCCGGGGGAGCAGTACTTC. It encodes CASSLEPGEQYF.

The sample holds a few counts of this clone. This rearrangement joins TRBV27 to TRBJ1-1; 8 bases are a match to TRBD1. The length of the CDR3 is 15 residues. V lost 5 bases and J lost 1; bases outside the gene matches: 6. Germline loops: CDR1 MNHEY, CDR2 SMNVEV (reference sequence). CDR3 nucleotides: TGTGCCAGCAGTCCCCAGACAGGGGCGAACACTGAAGCTTTCTTT. This translates into CASSPQTGANTEAFF.

V is TRBV4-2 and J is TRBJ2-3; D unresolved. Germline-derived CDR1 and CDR2 are LGHNA and YNFKEQ. Trimming stripped 8 bases from V and 2 bases from J, with 11 bases between. The CDR3 is 13 amino acids. The CDR3 sequence is CASRTTVTDTQYF. The CDR3, as DNA: TGTGCCAGCCGTACCACAGTCACAGATACGCAGTATTTT.

The genes are TRBV7-2 and TRBJ1-4, with 7 bases matching TRBD1. Germline V gene sequence: CDR1 SGHTA, CDR2 FQGNSA. V shed 5 bases, J shed 7 bases, and the junction held 7 bases outside the gene matches. The CDR3 totals 14 residues. CDR3 protein: CASSLDRVPEKLFF. The CDR3 DNA reads as TGTGCCAGCAGCCTAGACAGGGTTCCTGAAAAACTGTTTTTT.

This clone was seen a handful of times. The chain uses TRBV7-9 and TRBJ2-7, with D tentatively TRBD2 (6 bases). This CDR3 is 13 amino acids long. V lost 5 bases and J 5 bases, leaving 13 bases between the germline ends. Germline assignment: CDR1 SEHNR and CDR2 FQNEAQ (reference sequence). The CDR3 sequence: CASSPRGGNEQYF. CDR3 in DNA: TGTGCCAGCAGCCCGAGGGGCGGGAACGAGCAGTACTTC.

This clone showed up just a few times. The J gene is TRBJ1-5, the V gene TRBV2, with D maybe TRBD1 (6 bases). The CDR3 is 14 residues long. V was pared by 7 bases and J by 7 bases, with 17 bases between. Germline lookup yields CDR1 SNHLY and CDR2 FYNNEI. The CDR3 region has the DNA TGTGCCAGCACTAAGGACAGTGGGTCGCAGCCCCAGCATTTT. Protein product: CASTKDSGSQPQHF.

The chain is built from TRBV27 and TRBJ1-2; a possible D gene is TRBD1 (5 bases). V was shortened by 2 bases and J by 8 bases, with 15 bases between the two germline ends. Germline V gene data show CDR1 as MNHEY and CDR2 as SMNVEV (reference sequence). This CDR3 has 14 amino acids. In nucleotides, the CDR3 is TGTGCCAGCAGTTTACAGGGAAGGATTACAGGCTACACCTTC. It codes for CASSLQGRITGYTF.